This TCR beta chain is drawn from a study of T cell repertoires in cytomegalovirus infection. Study-wide background: Shared public TCR beta signatures pointed to both CMV infection and a matching HLA type. Study-level findings and limits: The ex vivo response showed dominance by HLA-C-restricted CMV-specific TCR beta clonotypes. There were carriers of CMV plus the relevant HLA, and cumulative public TCR beta family frequency identified them.

With regard to this clonotype: Its antigen is as yet unknown.

MiXCR was run by TCRdb on the reads, yielding one entry per CDR3 protein. The sample yields under 150,000 distinct CDR3 sequences, 30% to 35% seen once. Trimming cost V 5 bases and J 5 bases, with 12 bases left between them. CDR3 size: 13 residues. CDR1 and CDR2 (germline): SEHNR, FQNEAQ (reference sequence). The TCR was taken from a human donor in good health (CMV status not recorded). Some clones in this sample may be carry-over from other donors' samples. Sequencing was performed on CD8+ T cells from cultured PBMCs, taken from culture after CMV antigen stimulation. V and J are TRBV7-9 and TRBJ1-2; possibly TRBD1 for D (6 bases). CDR3 in DNA: TGTGCCAGCAGCCCAGGACAGTGGTATGGCTACACCTTC. The encoded protein is CASSPGQWYGYTF.